Ten or more counts support the clone carrying this TCR beta chain. Its antigen remains unknown. These data come from a study of early T cells in non-severe SARS-CoV-2 infection. Study at large: The authors sequenced bulk RNA from unsorted whole blood, leaving chains unpaired. Study outcomes and limitations: Anti-spike CD8 specificities were favored by VDJdb matching, whose results missed private and CD4 specificities.

Germline lookup yields CDR1 SGHVS and CDR2 FNYEAQ. This CDR3 is built from 15 residues. J was trimmed by 4 bases and V by 5 bases; bases with no gene match: 6. Attachment of unique molecular identifiers was made to individual cDNA molecules. TCRdb called the 5' RACE reads again in MiXCR, with one record for every CDR3 protein. The sample has fewer than 55,000 distinct CDR3 sequences; about 6% are singletons. This specimen was whole blood, taken at baseline. This rearrangement joins TRBV7-6 to TRBJ2-1; TRBD1 matches at 9 bases. This TCR was sampled from an adult who was a healthcare worker with PCR-confirmed SARS-CoV-2 infection or an uninfected control (not recorded which). CDR3 DNA: TGTGCCAGCAGCCCTCCGGACAGGGGATACAATGAGCAGTTCTTC. Translating it yields CASSPPDRGYNEQFF.